The rows below give T cell receptor beta chains drawn from one sample of a study of blood T cell repertoires in COVID-19. Method: immunoSEQ multiplex PCR; TCRdb's copy keeps in-frame clones and lacks some. This sample has about 220,000 clones, with around 81% found just once. The sample taken for sequencing was peripheral blood. Receptor source: a human donor in a cohort sampled during active COVID-19. Each CDR3 is given with its conserved first and last residue. D genes are given only for firm matches. The listing skips clone size in some rows; elsewhere it reads once, few, many or a size class.

size,V,D,J,CDR3,DNA
NA,TRBV4-3,NA,TRBJ1-1,CASSQGPRGGNTEAFF,TGCGCCAGCAGCCAAGGGCCCAGAGGGGGGAACACTGAAGCTTTCTTT
NA,TRBV27,TRBD1,TRBJ2-2,CASSASDRGGSGELFF,TGTGCCAGCAGCGCCTCAGACAGGGGGGGATCCGGGGAGCTGTTTTTT
NA,TRBV7-9,NA,TRBJ2-5,CASSPVGGQETQYF,TGTGCCAGCAGCCCCGTCGGGGGCCAAGAGACCCAGTACTTC
NA,TRBV4-3,TRBD1,TRBJ1-4,CASSQVGTGVNEKLFF,TGCGCCAGCAGCCAAGTGGGGACAGGGGTTAATGAAAAACTGTTTTTT
NA,TRBV7-2,TRBD2,TRBJ2-1,CASSLAGGGYSYNEQFF,TGTGCCAGCAGCTTAGCGGGCGGGGGGTACTCCTACAATGAGCAGTTCTTC
NA,TRBV5-4,TRBD1,TRBJ2-7,CASSPGTAYEQYF,TGTGCCAGCAGCCCGGGGACAGCCTACGAGCAGTACTTC
NA,TRBV7-2,NA,TRBJ2-2,CASTLTRSTGELFF,TGTGCCAGCACCTTGACTAGGTCCACCGGGGAGCTGTTTTTT
once,TRBV7-3,TRBD2,TRBJ2-3,CASSPRTSGGADTQYF,TGTGCCAGCAGCCCCCGGACTAGCGGGGGCGCAGATACGCAGTATTTT
NA,TRBV6-2/TRBV6-3,TRBD2,TRBJ2-1,CASSYATGLAGPGEQFF,TGTGCCAGCAGTTACGCAACGGGACTAGCGGGTCCGGGGGAGCAGTTCTTC
NA,TRBV4-1,TRBD1,TRBJ1-1,CASTPDRANTEAFF,TGCGCCAGCACCCCGGACAGGGCGAACACTGAAGCTTTCTTT
NA,TRBV6-5,NA,TRBJ1-3,CASNLMESSGNTIYF,TGTGCCAGCAATTTAATGGAGTCCTCTGGAAACACCATATATTTT
NA,TRBV9,NA,TRBJ1-2,CASSVPGQGGYTF,TGTGCCAGCAGCGTGCCAGGGCAAGGTGGCTACACCTTC
NA,TRBV19,TRBD1,TRBJ2-1,CASSIQGVYNEQFF,TGTGCCAGTAGTATACAGGGGGTGTACAATGAGCAGTTCTTC
once,TRBV20-1,TRBD1,TRBJ2-2,CSASPAAGTGVTGELFF,TGCAGTGCTAGTCCAGCCGCCGGGACAGGGGTAACCGGGGAGCTGTTTTTT
NA,TRBV6-5,TRBD1,TRBJ2-3,CASSRDRSTDTQYF,TGTGCCAGCAGCCGGGACAGGAGCACAGATACGCAGTATTTT
NA,TRBV15,NA,TRBJ1-3,CATSGWGEEVGNTIYF,TGTGCCACCAGCGGATGGGGGGAGGAAGTGGGAAACACCATATATTTT
NA,TRBV5-4,TRBD2,TRBJ2-1,CASKFSGGDPTYNEQFF,TGTGCCAGCAAATTTAGCGGGGGAGATCCTACCTACAATGAGCAGTTCTTC
NA,TRBV9,TRBD2,TRBJ2-2,CASSVTSGGWAGELFF,TGTGCCAGCAGCGTAACGAGCGGGGGATGGGCCGGGGAGCTGTTTTTT
NA,TRBV6-6,TRBD1,TRBJ2-7,CASSMTGDPHEQYF,TGTGCCAGCAGTATGACAGGGGATCCCCACGAGCAGTACTTC
NA,TRBV3-1/TRBV3-2,TRBD2,TRBJ2-7,CASSRSGPTSYEQYF,TGTGCCAGCAGCCGTAGCGGGCCCACCTCCTACGAGCAGTACTTC
NA,TRBV25-1,NA,TRBJ2-2,CASSFLGPDTGELFF,TGTGCCAGCAGCTTTTTGGGGCCGGACACCGGGGAGCTGTTTTTT
once,TRBV7-9,TRBD1,TRBJ1-6,CASSTSRGHGSPLHF,TGTGCCAGCAGCACCTCCAGGGGGCATGGTTCACCCCTCCACTTT
NA,TRBV6-1,NA,TRBJ1-1,CASSERTENTEAFF,TGTGCCAGCAGTGAAAGGACAGAGAACACTGAAGCTTTCTTT
NA,TRBV29-1,NA,TRBJ2-7,CSVEDQSYEQYF,TGCAGCGTTGAAGACCAGTCCTACGAGCAGTACTTC
NA,TRBV12-3/TRBV12-4,NA,TRBJ2-1,CASSFYGEQFF,TGTGCCAGCAGTTTTTACGGGGAGCAGTTCTTC
many,TRBV28,NA,TRBJ1-4,CASSLGGRTEKLFF,TGTGCCAGCAGTTTGGGAGGCCGTACTGAAAAACTGTTTTTT
NA,TRBV7-8,TRBD1,TRBJ1-1,CASSVPRGKNTEAFF,TGTGCCAGCAGCGTTCCCAGGGGGAAGAACACTGAAGCTTTCTTT
NA,TRBV11-2,NA,TRBJ1-4,CASSLNRLNEKLFF,TGTGCCAGCAGCTTAAACAGGTTGAATGAAAAACTGTTTTTT
NA,TRBV5-4,NA,TRBJ1-3,CASSQDPTGSGNTIYF,TGTGCCAGCAGCCAAGACCCGACAGGCTCTGGAAACACCATATATTTT
NA,TRBV5-8,TRBD1,TRBJ1-5,CASSFSGGRGQPQHF,TGTGCCAGCAGCTTCTCAGGGGGTCGAGGACAGCCCCAGCATTTT
NA,TRBV7-8,NA,TRBJ1-2,CASSLGANYGYTF,TGTGCCAGCAGCTTAGGGGCGAACTATGGCTACACCTTC
NA,TRBV18,TRBD1,TRBJ2-6,CASSPVVGTGGFSGANVLTF,TGTGCCAGCTCACCAGTTGTCGGGACAGGGGGTTTTTCTGGGGCCAACGTCCTGACTTTC
NA,TRBV19,NA,TRBJ1-5,CASSARKGGNQPQHF,TGTGCCAGTAGCGCCAGGAAGGGGGGCAATCAGCCCCAGCATTTT
NA,TRBV7-2,NA,TRBJ1-1,CASSLLDRVSEAFF,TGTGCCAGCAGCTTACTAGACAGAGTCTCTGAAGCTTTCTTT
NA,TRBV7-9,TRBD1,TRBJ2-7,CASSLEDRGYEQYF,TGTGCCAGCAGCTTAGAGGACAGGGGCTACGAGCAGTACTTC
NA,TRBV7-2,NA,TRBJ2-5,CASGPLEGETQYF,TGTGCCAGCGGGCCTCTAGAGGGTGAGACCCAGTACTTC
NA,TRBV29-1,NA,TRBJ2-1,CSVASYNEQFF,TGCAGCGTTGCCAGTTACAATGAGCAGTTCTTC
many,TRBV6-5,NA,TRBJ1-2,CASVPPRGQTYGYTF,TGTGCCAGCGTACCCCCCCGCGGGCAGACCTATGGCTACACCTTC
NA,TRBV9,NA,TRBJ1-2,CASFARTGWCYGYTF,TGTGCCAGCTTCGCCCGGACGGGGTGGTGCTATGGCTACACCTTC
NA,TRBV6-5,TRBD1,TRBJ2-2,CASSNQGAGGELFF,TGTGCCAGCAGTAACCAGGGGGCCGGCGGGGAGCTGTTTTTT
NA,TRBV7-9,NA,TRBJ1-1,CASSFGGSTEAFF,TGTGCCAGCAGCTTCGGAGGGAGCACTGAAGCTTTCTTT
few,TRBV6-1,NA,TRBJ2-3,CASSEGLATQYF,TGTGCCAGCAGTGAGGGTCTAGCAACGCAGTATTTT
NA,TRBV10-3,NA,TRBJ1-1,CAISGVGLADTEAFF,TGTGCCATCAGTGGGGTAGGTCTGGCGGACACTGAAGCTTTCTTT
NA,TRBV12-5,NA,TRBJ1-2,CASGIADYGYTF,TGTGCTAGTGGTATAGCGGACTATGGCTACACCTTC
NA,TRBV5-1,NA,TRBJ2-5,CASSLIGRAEETQYF,TGCGCCAGCAGCTTGATCGGGAGAGCGGAGGAGACCCAGTACTTC
NA,TRBV20-1,NA,TRBJ1-1,CSASVRTEAFF,TGCAGTGCTAGTGTGCGGACTGAAGCTTTCTTT
NA,TRBV6-5,NA,TRBJ2-7,CASSTGISSYEQYF,TGTGCCAGCAGCACAGGGATTAGCTCCTACGAGCAGTACTTC
NA,TRBV5-5,NA,TRBJ1-2,CASTQAGSYGYTF,TGTGCCAGCACTCAGGCCGGCAGCTATGGCTACACCTTC
once,TRBV19,TRBD1,TRBJ1-2,CASSTLGGQGFSDYGYTF,TGTGCCAGTAGTACCCTAGGAGGACAGGGGTTCTCGGACTATGGCTACACCTTC
NA,TRBV11-2,TRBD1,TRBJ2-7,CASSMRTGASLLEQYF,TGTGCCAGCAGCATGCGAACAGGGGCCTCGCTCCTCGAGCAGTACTTC
NA,TRBV11-2,TRBD1,TRBJ2-5,CASSLSGQSGGTQYF,TGTGCCAGCAGCTTATCGGGACAGTCTGGGGGGACCCAGTACTTC
NA,TRBV6-5,NA,TRBJ2-7,CASSYSGRISSYEQYF,TGTGCCAGCAGTTACTCCGGCAGGATTAGCTCCTACGAGCAGTACTTC
NA,TRBV11-2,NA,TRBJ1-2,CASSPQADYGYTF,TGTGCCAGCAGCCCCCAGGCTGACTATGGCTACACCTTC
NA,TRBV28,NA,TRBJ2-3,CASSLGHSTDTQYF,TGTGCCAGCAGCCTAGGACATAGCACAGATACGCAGTATTTT
NA,TRBV4-1,NA,TRBJ2-5,CASSRYSGEGETQYF,TGCGCCAGCAGCCGTTATTCAGGGGAGGGGGAGACCCAGTACTTC